A single sample is the source of the 16 T cell receptor beta chains below, sequenced in a study of Ad26.COV2.S vaccination and SARS-CoV-2 variants (dated by TCRdb to about 2021). The treatment or condition label corresponds to: roughly 19 received Ad26.COV2.S at low or high dose, single or two shots; roughly five received placebo; per-sample allocation not given. For vaccine and placebo recipients, repertoires were sequenced using samples collected on day 63 after the first injection. The method was the immunoSEQ multiplex PCR assay. TCRdb holds this immuneACCESS table with in-frame rearrangements only. Some clones are missing; in checked studies, unresolved V genes explain under half, and the rest has no known cause. The sample table shows some 500,000 clones, and 89% are seen once. The ten largest clones take up roughly 2.5% of the sample. Here the sequenced sample was peripheral blood, taken in a trial of Ad26.COV2.S vaccine versus placebo. All receptors derive from a person between 18 and 60 years old who received the Ad26.COV2.S COVID-19 vaccine or a placebo.

The rearrangement links TRBV7-9 to TRBJ1-2; 10 bases align to TRBD1. Germline CDR1 SEHNR, CDR2 FQNEAQ (reference sequence). The CDR3 totals 16 residues. The ends lost 5 bases at V and 5 bases at J; junction bases unmatched: 11. CDR3 nucleotides: TGTGCCAGCAGCCGGGACAGGGGAATCGACCGGTATGGCTACACCTTC. Translating gives CASSRDRGIDRYGYTF. The full variable domain, rest sourced from reference TRBV7-9 and TRBJ1-2, is DTGVSQNPRHKITKRGQNVTFRCDPISEHNRLYWYRQTLGQGPEFLTYFQNEAQLEKSRLLSDRFSAERPKGSFSTLEIQRTEQGDSAMYLCASSRDRGIDRYGYTFGSGTRLTVV.

This clone was recorded only once. The rearrangement links TRBV28 to TRBJ1-5, with a weak D call TRBD1 (5 bases). Germline CDR1 and CDR2: MDHEN and SYDVKM. The CDR3 covers 15 residues. V lost 5 bases, J lost 3 bases, and 14 bases lay in between. The CDR3 nucleotides are TGTGCCAGCAGTCCGTCTACAGGCCCCAATCAGCCCCAGCATTTT. It is translated as CASSPSTGPNQPQHF. The variable domain in full, completed from reference TRBV28 and TRBJ1-5, reads DVKVTQSSRYLVKRTGEKVFLECVQDMDHENMFWYRQDPGLGLRLIYFSYDVKMKEKGDIPEGYSVSREKKERFSLILESASTNQTSMYLCASSPSTGPNQPQHFGDGTRLSIL.

This chain connects TRBV3-1 (or the pseudogene TRBV3-2) to TRBJ2-2, with TRBD2 matching over 9 bases. Germline V gene lookup returns CDR1 LGHDT and CDR2 YNNKEL (reference sequence). The V and J ends lost 8 bases and 6 bases, in that order; junction bases with no gene match: 7. This CDR3 spans 14 amino acids. Written as DNA, the CDR3 is TGTGCCAGCCAACTGCGGGAGGGGGCCGGGGAGCTGTTTTTT. It encodes CASQLREGAGELFF.

This rearrangement joins TRBV7-8 to TRBJ1-4; D perhaps matches TRBD1 (5 bases). This CDR3 spans 15 amino acids. Germline assignment: CDR1 SGHVS and CDR2 FQNEAQ. Deletions cut 4 bases from V and 8 bases from J, with 17 bases between. The CDR3 nucleotides are TGTGCCAGCAGCTCTTCCGGTACAGGAGAGGAAAAACTGTTTTTT. This sequence encodes CASSSSGTGEEKLFF.

With regard to this clone: This same CDR3 is encoded by further DNA sequences in the sample. The rearrangement joins TRBV18 to TRBJ2-7, with D perhaps matching TRBD1 (5 bases). Trimming pared 2 bases from V and 0 bases from J, leaving 8 bases between. The CDR3 extends over 14 amino acids. Looked up from germline, CDR1 is KGHSH and CDR2 is LQKENI. CDR3 amino acids: CASSPGQGSYEQYF. DNA of the CDR3: TGTGCCAGCTCACCAGGGCAGGGCTCCTACGAGCAGTACTTC.

The V and J genes are TRBV21-1 and TRBJ1-5. TRBV21-1 is classified as a pseudogene. The CDR3 spans 19 residues. In DNA, the CDR3 is TGTGCCAGCAGCCACCCCAGTCGAGAGGAGAGGGGCGGTAATCAGCCCCAGCATTTT. Translating it yields CASSHPSREERGGNQPQHF.

This clone was observed once. The rearrangement uses TRBV5-1 and TRBJ2-4; D unclear. This CDR3 comprises 16 residues. Trimming took 0 bases from V and 2 from J, leaving 12 bases between them. The V gene's germline CDR1 is SGHRS and CDR2 YFSETQ. CDR3 protein: CASSLVAGLPKNIQYF. In nucleotides, the CDR3 is TGCGCCAGCAGCTTGGTAGCCGGCTTACCCAAAAACATTCAGTACTTC.

This clone was recorded once. This sample also contains other DNA sequences that code for the same CDR3. The genes are TRBV7-3 and TRBJ1-1; unclear D gene. Trimming cost V 0 bases and J 5 bases, with 7 bases left between them. Germline assignment: CDR1 SGHTA and CDR2 FQGTGA. The CDR3 covers 13 residues. CDR3 nucleotides: TGTGCCAGCAGCTTAACTGGGGTGACTGAAGCTTTCTTT. It specifies CASSLTGVTEAFF.

The table lists this clone with a count of one. J is TRBJ2-3 and V is TRBV29-1; TRBD2 matches at 14 bases. The ends lost 7 bases at V and 6 bases at J; junction bases unmatched: 9. The CDR3 runs to 15 residues. The germline CDR1 and CDR2 sequences are SQVTM and ANQGSEA. CDR3 region: CSGRGLAGDWDTQYF. The CDR3 coding sequence is TGCAGCGGAAGGGGACTAGCGGGAGATTGGGATACGCAGTATTTT.

The V call is TRBV25-1, the J call TRBJ1-2; TRBD1 matches 10 bases. The CDR3 length is 16 residues. Germline V CDR1 and CDR2: MGHDK, SYGVNS. V was clipped by 1 base and J by 7 bases; unmatched bases: 9. For the CDR3, the DNA is TGTGCCAGCAGTGAATCCGGGACAGGGGCAATCGGTGGCTACACCTTC. This sequence encodes CASSESGTGAIGGYTF.

The CDR3 DNA reads as TGTGCCAGCAGTGCAAGTAATCAGCCCCAGCATTTT. Residues: CASSASNQPQHF. The J gene is TRBJ1-5, the V gene TRBV2; D gene unclear. The CDR3 sequence is 12 residues long. Germline V gene data show CDR1 as SNHLY and CDR2 as FYNNEI. Trimming left V 4 bases short and J 4 bases short, with 5 bases between.

The rearrangement uses TRBV6-5 and TRBJ1-6; D possibly corresponds to TRBD1 (6 bases). Per germline, CDR1 MNHEY and CDR2 SVGAGI. Trimming cost V 6 bases and J 8 bases, with 14 bases left between them. The CDR3 covers 14 residues. CDR3 DNA: TGTGCCAGCAGGGAGACAGGTGGATATTCACCCCTCCACTTT. As protein: CASRETGGYSPLHF.

CDR3 residues: CASRAGGTDTQYF. The CDR3 DNA reads TGTGCCAGCAGAGCGGGGGGCACAGATACGCAGTATTTT. The V gene is TRBV28, the J gene TRBJ2-3, with 8 bases aligning to TRBD2. CDR1 is MDHEN, CDR2 SYDVKM, per germline. The CDR3 is 13 amino acids. Losses at the gene ends were 6 bases for V and 1 base for J; bases not matched to a gene: 0.

The chain combines TRBV4-2 with TRBJ1-6; TRBD1 matches at 8 bases. After removal of 0 bases from V and 9 bases from J, the junction contained 7 bases not matched to a gene. Germline values: CDR1 LGHNA, CDR2 YNFKEQ. The CDR3 spans 16 residues. Here the CDR3 reads CASSQDYGRGLSPLHF. CDR3 sequence (DNA): TGTGCCAGCAGCCAAGATTACGGCAGGGGGCTTTCACCCCTCCACTTT.

The chain recombines TRBV7-9 with TRBJ2-7, with 7 bases that match TRBD1. CDR3 length: 13 residues. V lost 5 bases and J lost 4; bases outside the gene matches: 5. The germline CDR1 and CDR2 sequences are SEHNR and FQNEAQ (reference sequence). CDR3 amino acids: CASSPRTGYEQYV. CDR3 nucleotides: TGTGCCAGCAGCCCCAGGACAGGTTACGAGCAGTACGTC.

This clone was picked up one time. V and J are TRBV6-5 and TRBJ1-2; D remains ambiguous. The CDR3 spans 14 residues. CDR1 MNHEY and CDR2 SVGAGI come from the germline V gene. The V end was cut by 4 bases, the J end by 4 bases, with 13 bases between. CDR3 amino acids: CASSWGTEGYGYTF. The CDR3 DNA reads TGTGCCAGCAGTTGGGGAACAGAGGGCTATGGCTACACCTTC.